The clone carrying this T cell receptor beta chain showed up just a few times. The CDR3 is 16 residues long. Trimming took 0 bases from V and 3 from J, leaving 16 bases between them. Germline lookup yields CDR1 SGHRS and CDR2 YFSETQ. Preparation of the TCRbeta library involved a method that used unique molecular identifiers. TCRdb re-called the PCR reads through MiXCR, storing one row per CDR3 protein. In the table there are over 100,000 distinct CDR3 sequences, under 9% of which are singletons. The record originates from a study of T-cell reconstitution after alpha-beta-depleted transplantation in children.

This receptor was identified in a boy aged 2-9 years with acute lymphoblastic leukemia, due to receive a stem cell transplant. The rearrangement links TRBV5-1 to TRBJ2-7, with a tentative D call TRBD1 (5 bases). Material: PBMCs, obtained before TCRalphabeta/CD19-depleted stem cell transplant. The CDR3 here is CASSLGTTGFYYEQYF. The CDR3, as DNA: TGCGCCAGCAGCTTGGGAACTACAGGTTTTTACTACGAGCAGTACTTC.